Each of the 9 T cell receptor beta chains below was sequenced from the same sample in a study of blood T cell repertoires in COVID-19. Data came from immunoSEQ multiplex PCR; TCRdb stores just in-frame clones and leaves some out. The table includes roughly 200,000 clones, around nine tenths detected once. The material sequenced was peripheral blood. These receptors originate from a woman aged 18-29 years who had recovered from COVID-19.

The chain employs TRBV5-4 and TRBJ2-7; perhaps TRBD2 as D (7 bases). From germline, CDR1 is SGHNT and CDR2 YYREEE (reference sequence). This CDR3 spans 14 amino acids. Trimming removed 4 bases at V and 3 bases at J, with 14 bases between. The chain's CDR3 is CASSRGGGDYEQYF. CDR3 nucleotides: TGTGCCAGCAGCCGAGGAGGGGGGGACTACGAGCAGTACTTC.

This chain joins TRBV2 and TRBJ1-5; 7 nucleotides match TRBD1. V lost 8 bases and J lost 0; bases outside the gene matches: 1. The CDR3 length is 13 residues. Looked up from germline, CDR1 is SNHLY and CDR2 is FYNNEI. The CDR3, as DNA: TGTGCCAGCGACAGGGATAGCAATCAGCCCCAGCATTTT. As protein: CASDRDSNQPQHF. The full variable domain, with the rest looked up from reference TRBV2 and TRBJ1-5, is EPEVTQTPSHQVTQMGQEVILRCVPISNHLYFYWYRQILGQKVEFLVSFYNNEISEKSEIFDDQFSVERPDGSNFTLKIRSTKLEDSAMYFCASDRDSNQPQHFGDGTRLSIL.

The chain uses TRBV23-1 and TRBJ1-2; 9 bases are shared with TRBD1. TRBV23-1 is given ORF status, its function remaining uncertain. The length of the CDR3 is 19 residues. V lost 2 bases to trimming and J lost 4 bases; unmatched junction nucleotides: 17. CDR3 in DNA: TGCGCCAGCAGTCAACCAGTCCCGGGACAGGGAGTCTCTTCCTATGGCTACACCTTC. Its protein product is CASSQPVPGQGVSSYGYTF.

The chain is built from TRBV4-1 and TRBJ1-6; D unclear. The CDR3 spans 13 residues. In germline, CDR1 is MGHRA, CDR2 YSYEKL. V lost 4 bases to trimming and J lost 9 bases, with 10 bases between them. CDR3 sequence reads: CASSRDYGSPLHF. The CDR3 DNA follows: TGCGCCAGCAGCCGAGACTACGGTTCACCCCTCCACTTT.

In its sample, this clone was seen once. The J gene is TRBJ1-1, the V gene TRBV4-1; D might be TRBD1 (5 bases). Trimming pared 1 base from V and 5 bases from J, leaving 8 bases between. Germline CDR1 and CDR2: MGHRA and YSYEKL. This CDR3 has 13 amino acids. DNA of the CDR3: TGCGCCAGCAGCCAAGGGGGCCGGACTGAAGCTTTCTTT. Translating it yields CASSQGGRTEAFF.

In this sample, this clone turned up once. The chain employs TRBV7-8 and TRBJ1-2; D is unclear. Trimming took off 2 bases at V and 8 bases at J, with 15 bases between the two ends. This CDR3 comprises 14 residues. Looked up from germline, CDR1 is SGHVS and CDR2 is FQNEAQ. CDR3 in amino acids: CASSLSDDKVGYTF. The CDR3, as DNA: TGTGCCAGCAGCTTATCCGATGACAAGGTCGGCTACACCTTC.

The chain combines TRBV27 with TRBJ2-7; D might be TRBD2 (6 bases). This CDR3 region has 17 residues. Trimming took 3 bases from V and 2 from J, leaving 20 bases between them. From germline, CDR1 is MNHEY and CDR2 SMNVEV (reference sequence). CDR3 in amino acids: CASSFGTPKPLAYEQYV. Here the CDR3 DNA reads TGTGCCAGCAGTTTCGGGACTCCCAAACCTCTCGCCTACGAGCAGTACGTC.

The rearrangement uses TRBV25-1 and TRBJ2-1, with D tentatively TRBD2 (5 bases). V shed 1 base and J shed 8 bases, with 9 bases lying between them. The CDR3 runs to 13 residues. Germline assignment: CDR1 MGHDK and CDR2 SYGVNS. CDR3 in amino acids: CASSEWGDDEQFF. CDR3 DNA: TGTGCCAGCAGTGAATGGGGAGATGATGAGCAGTTCTTC. The full variable domain, in which reference TRBV25-1 and TRBJ2-1 provide the parts outside the CDR3, is EADIYQTPRYLVIGTGKKITLECSQTMGHDKMYWYQQDPGMELHLIHYSYGVNSTEKGDLSSESTVSRIRTEHFPLTLESARPSHTSQYLCASSEWGDDEQFFGPGTRLTVL.

This clone showed up just once. The V and J genes are TRBV27 and TRBJ2-1; no clear D. The CDR3 length is 13 residues. The germline V and J ends were trimmed by 1 base and 7 bases, with 8 bases remaining between them. CDR1 is MNHEY, CDR2 SMNVEV, per germline (reference sequence). The CDR3 coding sequence is TGTGCCAGCAGTTTATTAACAGATAATGAGCAGTTCTTC. Amino acid sequence: CASSLLTDNEQFF.